This T cell receptor beta chain was recovered during a study of cytomegalovirus exposure and HLA in healthy donors. Broader study findings: Upon later analysis, HLA-associated TCR beta chains proved more clonally expanded than other, equally common chains.

A word on this clone: Its specificity is unknown.

This CDR3 is built from 15 residues. Germline trimming cut 5 bases from V and 3 bases from J; bases unmatched to any gene: 9. Germline V lookup: CDR1 SGHVS, CDR2 FNYEAQ. A multiplex PCR was run with 60 Vbeta primers and 13 Jbeta primers. TCRdb's table, derived via immunoSEQ multiplex PCR, lists solely in-frame clones and lacks some. Listed are 200,000 to 250,000 clones; about 1% falls within the top ten. This sequence was found in a woman aged 25 to 39 in good health and CMV-seropositive. The rearrangement uses TRBV7-6 and TRBJ2-7; TRBD1 matches 8 bases. Input material: PBMCs. CDR3 residues: CASSQGQGPRYEQYF. CDR3 DNA sequence: TGTGCCAGCAGCCAAGGACAGGGCCCTCGCTACGAGCAGTACTTC.